These 26 T cell receptor beta chains came from one sample sequenced in a study of OX40 agonist ivuxolimab in advanced cancers. Clones were read by immunoSEQ multiplex PCR, and TCRdb kept only the in-frame ones, dropping some. This table holds about 22,000 clones, around nine tenths found once. The sequencing used CD4+ or CD8+ T cells sorted from blood, collected in a trial of the OX40 agonist ivuxolimab. These receptors originate from an adult with an advanced solid tumor such as melanoma, head and neck, liver or kidney cancer.

This clone was seen more than once but under ten times. V usage is TRBV19 and J usage is TRBJ1-1; 7 bases agree with TRBD1. The germline gives CDR1 LNHDA, CDR2 SQIVND (reference sequence). The CDR3 runs to 15 residues. The trim removed 3 bases at V and 5 bases at J, leaving 9 bases unmatched. The CDR3 sequence: CASSIPKGAGTEAFF. CDR3 DNA: TGTGCCAGTAGTATTCCGAAGGGGGCAGGGACTGAAGCTTTCTTT.

This sequence joins TRBV7-8 and TRBJ2-7; 10 positions agree with TRBD2. The V gene's germline CDR1 is SGHVS and CDR2 FQNEAQ. V was clipped by 9 bases and J by 9 bases; unmatched bases: 11. The CDR3 has 13 amino acids. CDR3 DNA sequence: TGTGCCAGTGGGGGGACTAGCGCCCTCGCGCAGTACTTC. This gives the protein CASGGTSALAQYF.

The chain combines TRBV11-3 with TRBJ2-2; D is unclear. Germline-derived CDR1 and CDR2 are SGHNT and YENEEA. The CDR3 loop spans 18 amino acids. V was cut by 0 bases and J by 3 bases, with 17 bases left in between. CDR3 bases: TGTGCCAGCAGCTTAGACGTTTTAGGAGAAATATACACCGGGGAGCTGTTTTTT. This codes for CASSLDVLGEIYTGELFF.

The chain links TRBV19 to TRBJ2-1; the D gene is possibly TRBD1 (6 bases). V dropped 5 bases and J dropped 2 bases, with 13 bases sitting between them. Germline lookup yields CDR1 LNHDA and CDR2 SQIVND (reference sequence). The length of the CDR3 is 15 residues. The CDR3 loop is CASSLSGVPYNEQFF. For the CDR3, the DNA is TGTGCCAGTAGTCTCTCAGGGGTACCCTACAATGAGCAGTTCTTC.

The V call is TRBV7-2, the J call TRBJ1-5; TRBD1 agrees at 10 bases. The length of the CDR3 is 16 residues. V lost 2 bases and J lost 0; bases outside the gene matches: 1. Looked up from germline, CDR1 is SGHTA and CDR2 is FQGNSA. The CDR3 spells CASSLRTGGSNQPQHF. The CDR3 DNA follows: TGTGCCAGCAGCTTAAGGACAGGGGGTAGCAATCAGCCCCAGCATTTT.

V and J are TRBV29-1 and TRBJ1-1; 7 bases map to TRBD1. The CDR3 runs to 12 residues. V trimming: 6 bases; J trimming: 7 bases; junction bases outside the gene matches: 8. CDR1 and CDR2 from the germline V gene are SQVTM and ANQGSEA. The CDR3 region has the DNA TGCAGCGTAATACAGGGGTCGGTTGAAGCTTTCTTT. Amino acid sequence: CSVIQGSVEAFF.

This clone was counted between two and nine times. The rearrangement links TRBV25-1 to TRBJ1-1; 9 bases are shared with TRBD1. The CDR3 spans 12 residues. Germline V gene lookup returns CDR1 MGHDK and CDR2 SYGVNS. The junction had 4 bases not matched to a gene; V was cut back by 6 bases and J by 8 bases. CDR3 sequence: CASSPQGAEAFF. The CDR3, as DNA: TGTGCCAGCAGCCCACAGGGGGCGGAAGCTTTCTTT.

V usage is TRBV4-1 and J usage is TRBJ2-7; D might be TRBD2 (5 bases). There are 14 residues in the CDR3. The germline gives CDR1 MGHRA, CDR2 YSYEKL. V lost 4 bases and J lost 3, with 13 bases in between. This CDR3 reads CASSRRGFDYEQYF. CDR3 bases: TGCGCCAGCAGCCGTCGCGGGTTCGACTACGAGCAGTACTTC.

The chain recombines TRBV6-5 with TRBJ2-3; the D is unclear. The ends were cut back, 11 bases at V and 1 base at J, with 13 bases in the middle. The CDR3 has 13 amino acids. Germline loops: CDR1 MNHEY, CDR2 SVGAGI. The DNA of the CDR3 is TGTGCCTCCCGGTCACGGGGCACAGATACGCAGTATTTT. Its translation is CASRSRGTDTQYF.

The J gene is TRBJ2-1, the V gene TRBV29-1; a possible D gene is TRBD2 (6 bases). Germline V gene data show CDR1 as SQVTM and CDR2 as ANQGSEA. The CDR3 contains 14 residues. V was trimmed by 6 bases and J by 0 bases, leaving 12 bases between them. CDR3: CSVLKRASYNEQFF. DNA of the CDR3: TGCAGCGTCCTGAAGCGGGCCTCCTACAATGAGCAGTTCTTC.

The chain joins TRBV7-9 to TRBJ2-1, with 9 positions matching TRBD2. Germline V gene lookup returns CDR1 SEHNR and CDR2 FQNEAQ (reference sequence). This CDR3 has 12 amino acids. Losses at the gene ends were 9 bases for V and 14 bases for J; bases not matched to a gene: 11. The chain's CDR3 is CASLNSGSLEFF. The CDR3 coding sequence is TGTGCCAGTCTCAATAGCGGGAGTTTAGAGTTCTTC. Full variable domain (remainder filled in from reference TRBV7-9 and TRBJ2-1): DTGVSQNPRHKITKRGQNVTFRCDPISEHNRLYWYRQTLGQGPEFLTYFQNEAQLEKSRLLSDRFSAERPKGSFSTLEIQRTEQGDSAMYLCASLNSGSLEFFGPGTRLTVL.

This chain connects TRBV7-9 to TRBJ1-5; the D gene is possibly TRBD1 (6 bases). Germline CDR1 reads SEHNR; CDR2 reads FQNEAQ (reference sequence). Between the trimmed V and J ends, which lost 0 bases and 7 bases, there was a span of 13 bases. The CDR3 consists of 15 residues. CDR3: CASSLAGVDSQPQHF. The CDR3 bases are TGTGCCAGCAGCTTAGCTGGGGTGGACAGCCAGCCCCAGCATTTT.

The chain employs TRBV6-4 and TRBJ2-2; 11 bases are a match to TRBD2. Germline V gives CDR1 MRHNA, CDR2 SNTAGT. The CDR3 spans 15 residues. V shed 4 bases, J shed 6 bases, and the junction held 4 bases outside the gene matches. The chain's CDR3 is CASSVAGGPSGELFF. The CDR3 coding sequence is TGTGCCAGCAGTGTAGCGGGAGGGCCTTCCGGGGAGCTGTTTTTT.

This clone was counted once. The chain joins TRBV9 to TRBJ2-2; no reliable D call. The CDR3 consists of 15 residues. The V gene lost 1 base and the J gene lost 0 bases, with 7 bases spanning the gap. The germline V gene encodes CDR1 SGDLS and CDR2 YYNGEE. CDR3 sequence: CASSVSVANTGELFF. The CDR3 DNA reads TGTGCCAGCAGCGTAAGCGTGGCGAACACCGGGGAGCTGTTTTTT.

The J gene is TRBJ2-7, the V gene TRBV6-4, with D unresolved. V shed 3 bases and J shed 4 bases, with 16 bases lying between them. CDR1 MRHNA and CDR2 SNTAGT come from the germline V gene. CDR3 length equals 15 residues. CDR3 region: CASSEVRWSAYEQYF. Here the CDR3 DNA reads TGTGCCAGCAGTGAGGTTCGGTGGTCGGCGTACGAGCAGTACTTC.

This clone is judged medium-sized. This sequence joins TRBV27 and TRBJ2-7, with 7 bases that match TRBD2. From germline, CDR1 is MNHEY and CDR2 SMNVEV (reference sequence). CDR3 size: 14 residues. Unmatched junction bases numbered 7, after V lost 5 bases and J lost 3 bases. The CDR3 spells CASSEVSGRYEQYF. DNA for the CDR3: TGTGCCAGCAGTGAGGTTAGCGGGCGCTACGAGCAGTACTTC.

The rearrangement uses TRBV15 and TRBJ1-6, with D possibly TRBD1 on 6 matching bases. CDR1 LNHNV and CDR2 YYDKDF come from the germline V gene (reference sequence). CDR3 length equals 15 residues. V shed 5 bases and J shed 9 bases, with 17 bases lying between them. CDR3 sequence (DNA): TGTGCCACCAGCGGACAAACAGGGTTTATTTCACCCCTCCACTTT. Amino acids: CATSGQTGFISPLHF.

V usage is TRBV13 and J usage is TRBJ2-7, with TRBD2 as a possible D gene (5 bases). The V and J ends lost 1 base and 0 bases respectively, with 13 bases between them. Germline assignment: CDR1 PRHDT and CDR2 FYEKMQ (reference sequence). CDR3 size: 16 residues. The chain's CDR3 is CASSLEGAPSSYEQYF. The CDR3 DNA is TGTGCCAGCAGCTTAGAGGGAGCGCCGAGCTCCTACGAGCAGTACTTC.

The J gene is TRBJ2-1, the V gene TRBV11-2; D may be TRBD2 (5 bases). Trimming took off 5 bases at V and 0 bases at J, with 14 bases between the two ends. Germline CDR1 and CDR2: SGHAT and FQNNGV. This CDR3 is built from 16 residues. CDR3 region: CASSPLAGLSYNEQFF. CDR3 bases: TGTGCCAGCAGCCCCCTGGCGGGCCTCTCCTACAATGAGCAGTTCTTC.

Turning to this clone: At one end the junction does not follow the germline gene, possibly because of a read error. As DNA, the CDR3 is TGCGCCAGCAGCCAAGACTTCTACAATGAGCAGTTCTTC. This gives the protein CASSQDFYNEQFF. The chain couples TRBV5-4 to TRBJ2-1; D remains unclear. Germline V lookup: CDR1 SGHNT, CDR2 YYREEE (reference sequence). This CDR3 comprises 13 residues.

This sequence joins TRBV4-3 and TRBJ2-5; 11 bases fit TRBD2. Germline CDR1 and CDR2: LGHNA and YSLEER. J gave up 2 bases and V 0 bases, and 5 bases lay outside the gene matches. The CDR3 is 17 residues long. The chain's CDR3 is CASSQDVLAGGQETQYF. CDR3 sequence (DNA): TGCGCCAGCAGCCAAGATGTCCTAGCGGGAGGTCAAGAGACCCAGTACTTC.

This sequence joins TRBV30 and TRBJ1-5; 10 bases map to TRBD1. V lost 3 bases and J lost 2; bases outside the gene matches: 4. The CDR3 sequence is 15 residues long. Germline V gives CDR1 GTSNPN, CDR2 SVGIG (reference sequence). The CDR3: CAWSGQGVGNQPQHF. The CDR3 nucleotides read TGTGCCTGGAGCGGACAGGGGGTTGGCAATCAGCCCCAGCATTTT.

In its sample, this clone was seen once. This chain joins TRBV7-9 and TRBJ1-1; 8 nucleotides line up with TRBD1. Per germline, CDR1 SEHNR and CDR2 FQNEAQ (reference sequence). The CDR3 sequence is 15 residues long. Trimming removed 5 bases from V and 0 bases from J; junction bases left unmatched: 5. The CDR3 loop is CASSTQGQVNTEAFF. Here the CDR3 DNA reads TGTGCCAGCAGCACTCAGGGACAGGTGAACACTGAAGCTTTCTTT.

The rearrangement links TRBV2 to TRBJ2-7, with D unresolved. V lost 7 bases, J lost 2 bases, and 6 bases lay in between. Germline loops: CDR1 SNHLY, CDR2 FYNNEI. There are 11 residues in the CDR3. The CDR3 DNA sequence: TGTGCCAGCATACTAACCTACGAGCAGTACTTC. It codes for CASILTYEQYF.

The chain has TRBV6-4 and TRBJ2-3; possible D gene TRBD2, 6 bases. The CDR3 runs to 19 residues. Per germline, CDR1 MRHNA and CDR2 SNTAGT. Trimming cost V 3 bases and J 2 bases, with 24 bases left between them. The CDR3 protein is CASSDGGCYGRGDTDTQYF. The CDR3 region has the DNA TGTGCCAGCAGTGATGGGGGGTGTTACGGGAGAGGGGACACAGATACGCAGTATTTT.

This clone was counted only a few times. V is TRBV6-5 and J is TRBJ2-7; D gene uncertain. CDR1 and CDR2 from the germline V gene are MNHEY and SVGAGI. The CDR3 consists of 11 residues. V was pared by 6 bases and J by 6 bases, with 9 bases between. The CDR3 region is CASRIMGEQYF. The CDR3 nucleotides are TGTGCCAGCAGGATCATGGGCGAGCAGTACTTC.